Following are 28 T cell receptor beta chains from one sample sequenced in a study of blood T cell repertoires in COVID-19. The data were produced by immunoSEQ multiplex PCR, yet TCRdb's version contains in-frame clones alone and is incomplete. The sample carries around 310,000 clones, roughly 90% recorded once. The source material was PBMCs or T cells enriched from blood (not recorded which). Source of these receptors: a woman aged 25-40 years who had recovered from COVID-19.

The chain joins TRBV7-3 to TRBJ2-1; 10 nucleotides line up with TRBD2. The CDR3 is 14 residues long. Unmatched junction bases numbered 3, after V lost 5 bases and J lost 5 bases. Germline values: CDR1 SGHTA, CDR2 FQGTGA. CDR3 protein: CASSPSGSNNEQFF. CDR3 coding DNA: TGTGCCAGCAGCCCTAGCGGGAGTAACAATGAGCAGTTCTTC. The variable domain in full, completed from reference TRBV7-3 and TRBJ2-1, reads GAGVSQTPSNKVTEKGKYVELRCDPISGHTALYWYRQSLGQGPEFLIYFQGTGAADDSGLPNDRFFAVRPEGSVSTLKIQRTERGDSAVYLCASSPSGSNNEQFFGPGTRLTVL.

The CDR3: CACHGISGTQYF. CDR3 bases: TGTGCCTGCCATGGAATCAGCGGTACGCAGTATTTT. The gene calls are TRBV30 and TRBJ2-3, with a possible D match to TRBD2 (5 bases). Germline lookup yields CDR1 GTSNPN and CDR2 SVGIG (reference sequence). V was shortened by 6 bases and J by 8 bases, with 15 bases between the two germline ends. CDR3 length: 12 amino acids.

Worth noting for this clone: The conserved phenylalanine or tryptophan normally closing the CDR3 is absent here, so this likely arose from a read error. It is unclear where the CDR3 begins or ends on the DNA, so no DNA is shown, and the CDR3 is as TCRdb lists it. This chain links TRBV18 with TRBJ2-3; the D call TRBD2 from the table was never checked on the DNA. The CDR3 region is 12 residues in length, termini included. Germline loops: CDR1 KGHSH, CDR2 LQKENI. The CDR3 loop reads CASSPTAGPLQY.

The chain carries TRBV2 and TRBJ2-1; 11 bases agree with TRBD2. With 10 bases clipped from V and 6 bases from J, the junction kept 8 bases outside the gene matches. Germline V lookup: CDR1 SNHLY, CDR2 FYNNEI. The CDR3 runs 14 residues. Here the CDR3 DNA reads TGTGCCACCCATAGCGGGAGGGAACTCAATGAGCAGTTCTTC. This gives the protein CATHSGRELNEQFF.

This clone appeared a single time. The genes are TRBV28 and TRBJ1-1; D gene uncertain. V was cut by 2 bases and J by 4 bases, with 14 bases left in between. The V gene's germline CDR1 is MDHEN and CDR2 SYDVKM. The CDR3 is 15 amino acids. The CDR3 DNA is TGTGCCAGCAGTTTAAGAGGGAAGGGTTTCACTGAAGCTTTCTTT. Translated, it gives CASSLRGKGFTEAFF.

This clone was observed a handful of times. The same CDR3 also results from other DNA sequences found in this sample. The chain recombines TRBV10-3 with TRBJ1-1; 7 positions agree with TRBD1. The CDR3 sequence is 13 residues long. Germline V gene sequence: CDR1 ENHRY, CDR2 SYGVKD. V shed 6 bases and J 2 bases; nucleotides not matched to a gene: 3. The CDR3: CAIRGQQNTEAFF. CDR3 DNA: TGTGCCATCAGGGGACAGCAAAACACTGAAGCTTTCTTT.

The chain is built from TRBV29-1 and TRBJ1-2, with 8 bases aligning to TRBD1. The trim removed 4 bases at V and 3 bases at J, leaving 7 bases unmatched. In germline, CDR1 is SQVTM, CDR2 ANQGSEA. The CDR3 contains 14 residues. CDR3 nucleotide sequence: TGCAGCGTTGGGCGAGGACAGGGTTACTATGGCTACACCTTC. Its protein is CSVGRGQGYYGYTF.

The rearrangement joins TRBV12-3 or TRBV12-4 to TRBJ2-3; possible D gene TRBD2, 6 bases. The CDR3 is 13 amino acids. Trimming pared 7 bases from V and 3 bases from J, leaving 11 bases between. Here the CDR3 reads CASISEGTDTQYF. CDR3 nucleotide sequence: TGTGCCAGCATCTCGGAGGGAACAGATACGCAGTATTTT.

The rearrangement uses TRBV19 and TRBJ1-2; possible D gene TRBD1, 6 bases. The CDR3 extends over 13 amino acids. Germline V gene sequence: CDR1 LNHDA, CDR2 SQIVND (reference sequence). V was pared by 5 bases and J by 0 bases, with 7 bases between. CDR3 protein: CASSDRPNYGYTF. The CDR3 nucleotides read TGTGCCAGTAGTGACAGGCCTAACTATGGCTACACCTTC.

This clone appeared a single time. The chain couples TRBV27 to TRBJ1-2; 7 bases map to TRBD1. Trimming at V came to 5 bases and at J to 10 bases, leaving 10 bases not matched to a gene. The V gene's germline CDR1 is MNHEY and CDR2 SMNVEV (reference sequence). CDR3 length equals 13 residues. In nucleotides, the CDR3 is TGTGCCAGCAGTCACCACCCTCAGGGGGACTACACCTTC. It codes for CASSHHPQGDYTF.

V usage is TRBV15 and J usage is TRBJ1-1; 9 nucleotides agree with TRBD1. The CDR3 runs 14 residues. V lost 1 base, J lost 7 bases, and 4 bases stayed unmatched. From germline, CDR1 is LNHNV and CDR2 YYDKDF (reference sequence). Written as DNA, the CDR3 is TGTGCCACCAGCAGAGGACAGGGGGGAGGTGAAGCTTTCTTT. This sequence encodes CATSRGQGGGEAFF.

This clone was detected only a few times. The genes are TRBV2 and TRBJ2-7, with 7 bases fitting TRBD1. The CDR3 is made up of 11 amino acids. With 6 bases clipped from V and 6 bases from J, the junction kept 2 bases outside the gene matches. CDR1 SNHLY and CDR2 FYNNEI come from the germline V gene. In DNA, the CDR3 is TGTGCCAGCAGGGGGACAGCCGAGCAGTACTTC. Its translation: CASRGTAEQYF.

The gene calls are TRBV5-8 and TRBJ2-5, with TRBD2 identical over 11 bases. Unmatched junction bases numbered 10, after V lost 5 bases and J lost 4 bases. Germline V gives CDR1 SGHTS, CDR2 YDEGEE. CDR3 length: 16 residues. This chain's CDR3 is CASSQYLAGGGETQYF. The CDR3 region has the DNA TGTGCCAGCAGTCAGTACCTAGCGGGAGGAGGAGAGACCCAGTACTTC.

The genes are TRBV18 and TRBJ2-7; 9 nucleotides line up with TRBD1. The CDR3 runs 14 residues. Germline lookup yields CDR1 KGHSH and CDR2 LQKENI. The ends lost 6 bases at V and 5 bases at J; junction bases unmatched: 8. CDR3 residues: CASSPGQGPHEQYF. In nucleotides, the CDR3 is TGTGCCAGCTCGCCGGGACAGGGCCCCCACGAGCAGTACTTC. Together with reference TRBV18 and TRBJ2-7, the CDR3 gives the full variable domain: NAGVMQNPRHLVRRRGQEARLRCSPMKGHSHVYWYRQLPEEGLKFMVYLQKENIIDESGMPKERFSAEFPKEGPSILRIQQVVRGDSAAYFCASSPGQGPHEQYFGPGTRLTVT.

The chain employs TRBV20-1 and TRBJ1-1, with no clear D. The CDR3 is 11 residues long. Germline CDR1 DFQATT, CDR2 SNEGSKA (reference sequence). The V end lost 0 bases, the J end lost 5 bases, and 4 bases lay between the germline ends. The CDR3: CSARDQTEAFF. CDR3 nucleotide sequence: TGCAGTGCTAGAGATCAGACTGAAGCTTTCTTT.

This rearrangement joins TRBV7-9 to TRBJ1-6; D may be TRBD1 (5 bases). CDR1 is SEHNR and CDR2 is FQNEAQ in the germline V gene (reference sequence). The length of the CDR3 is 18 residues. Between the trimmed V and J ends, which lost 0 bases and 10 bases, there was a span of 22 bases. In nucleotides, the CDR3 is TGTGCCAGCAGCTTAGCGGTCTTGGGGCCTTTTGTCGAATCACCCCTCCACTTT. This codes for CASSLAVLGPFVESPLHF.

This rearrangement joins TRBV7-2 to TRBJ1-6; TRBD1 matches 7 bases. The germline CDR1 and CDR2 sequences are SGHTA and FQGNSA. The V gene end was trimmed by 5 bases and the J gene end by 5 bases; junction bases not matched to a gene: 6. The CDR3 runs to 15 residues. DNA for the CDR3: TGTGCCAGCAGCCTGTTAGGGGGCGATAATTCACCCCTCCACTTT. Its translation is CASSLLGGDNSPLHF.

The chain links TRBV19 to TRBJ1-1, with a possible D match to TRBD1 (6 bases). Germline V gene data show CDR1 as LNHDA and CDR2 as SQIVND (reference sequence). CDR3 size: 16 residues. The V and J ends lost 8 bases and 1 base respectively, with 20 bases between them. CDR3 protein: CASALSDRPPNTEAFF. DNA of the CDR3: TGTGCCAGTGCACTGAGCGACAGGCCCCCGAACACTGAAGCTTTCTTT.

The chain employs TRBV5-6 and TRBJ2-4; D is perhaps TRBD2 (5 bases). CDR3 length: 15 residues. Germline V gene lookup returns CDR1 SGHDT and CDR2 YYEEEE. Trimming shortened V by 1 base and J by 8 bases, and 16 bases separated the two germline ends. The CDR3 loop is CASSLFVRTGDIQYF. The CDR3 DNA is TGTGCCAGCAGCTTGTTTGTACGGACCGGGGACATTCAGTACTTC.

A single count supports this clone. The J gene is TRBJ1-2, the V gene TRBV6-5; possibly TRBD1 for D (5 bases). CDR3 length equals 16 residues. V shed 0 bases and J shed 4 bases, with 15 bases lying between them. Germline lookup yields CDR1 MNHEY and CDR2 SVGAGI. CDR3 sequence reads: CASSYSGPKGLYGYTF. The CDR3 nucleotides are TGTGCCAGCAGTTACTCGGGCCCAAAGGGGCTCTATGGCTACACCTTC.

The gene calls are TRBV9 and TRBJ2-1; D possibly corresponds to TRBD2 (5 bases). The germline V gene encodes CDR1 SGDLS and CDR2 YYNGEE. V was trimmed by 1 base and J by 6 bases, leaving 17 bases between them. The CDR3 is 16 residues long. The CDR3: CASSVLGMGSVNEQFF. CDR3 sequence (DNA): TGTGCCAGCAGCGTACTTGGAATGGGGAGCGTCAATGAGCAGTTCTTC.

The rearrangement uses TRBV9 and TRBJ2-2; D is possibly TRBD1 (5 bases). This CDR3 is 16 amino acids long. Germline CDR1 and CDR2: SGDLS and YYNGEE. The V end lost 1 base, the J end lost 6 bases, and 16 bases lay between the germline ends. The CDR3 sequence is CASSVLEGARAGELFF. As DNA, the CDR3 is TGTGCCAGCAGCGTATTGGAAGGGGCTAGGGCCGGGGAGCTGTTTTTT.

The chain carries TRBV19 and TRBJ2-1, with a weak D call TRBD2 (5 bases). Germline V lookup: CDR1 LNHDA, CDR2 SQIVND (reference sequence). CDR3 length equals 14 residues. V was trimmed by 4 bases and J by 8 bases, leaving 15 bases between them. Here the CDR3 DNA reads TGTGCCAGTAGTAGGCGGGCTTTTGTGGATGAGCAGTTCTTC. Translation gives CASSRRAFVDEQFF.

This chain connects TRBV7-2 to TRBJ2-3, with 9 bases matching TRBD1. V was clipped by 5 bases and J by 6 bases; unmatched bases: 3. The V gene's germline CDR1 is SGHTA and CDR2 FQGNSA. The CDR3 loop spans 13 amino acids. CDR3 DNA: TGTGCCAGCAGCCGTGGGACAGGGGATACGCAGTATTTT. Protein sequence: CASSRGTGDTQYF.

The V call is TRBV18, the J call TRBJ1-3, with 11 nucleotides matching TRBD1. This CDR3 has 17 residues. The V segment lost 3 bases and the J segment 3 bases; nucleotides outside the gene matches: 7. Germline V gene sequence: CDR1 KGHSH, CDR2 LQKENI. Written as DNA, the CDR3 is TGTGCCAGCTCACCCTCAGGACAGGGGGCTTTTGGAAACACCATATATTTT. Its protein is CASSPSGQGAFGNTIYF.

This clone was detected only a few times. The chain has TRBV15 and TRBJ1-5; D ambiguous. The V end was cut by 5 bases, the J end by 0 bases, with 17 bases between. CDR1 and CDR2 (germline): LNHNV, YYDKDF (reference sequence). This CDR3 is built from 17 residues. For the CDR3, the DNA is TGTGCCACCAGCGGCAGGCGAAGAACCTATAGCAATCAGCCCCAGCATTTT. It codes for CATSGRRRTYSNQPQHF.

This clone has a handful of counts. The genes are TRBV10-1 and TRBJ2-3; 7 nucleotides align to TRBD1. This CDR3 has 15 residues. Germline V gene data show CDR1 as WNHNN and CDR2 as SYGVQD (reference sequence). V was clipped by 3 bases and J by 2 bases; unmatched bases: 5. The CDR3 is CASSEVGQITDTQYF. The CDR3 region has the DNA TGCGCCAGCAGTGAAGTGGGACAGATCACAGATACGCAGTATTTT.

The genes are TRBV7-9 and TRBJ1-2; D may be TRBD1 (5 bases). The length of the CDR3 is 12 residues. V was trimmed by 4 bases and J by 7 bases, leaving 10 bases between them. The germline CDR1 and CDR2 sequences are SEHNR and FQNEAQ (reference sequence). CDR3 region: CASSSREAGYTF. The CDR3 DNA reads as TGTGCCAGCAGCTCCAGGGAAGCTGGCTACACCTTC.